The source of this TCR beta chain is a study of T-cell reconstitution after alpha-beta-depleted transplantation in children. This clonotype was seen only a few times. Its target is unknown. The junction shows a germline mismatch at one end, possibly a read error. Germline CDR1 reads SQVTM; CDR2 reads ANQGSEA. The CDR3 extends over 12 amino acids. Unique molecular identifiers were used to barcode this TCRbeta library. TCRdb processed the PCR reads anew with MiXCR; each CDR3 protein has one entry. Of hundreds of thousands of distinct CDR3 sequences in the sample, approximately 17% were seen once. General observations from the study: Reported findings indicate that, about two months after transplant, alpha-beta T cells came from several hundred expanded clones, which were derived from non-depleted graft cells. The authors attributed T-cell counts and diversity one year after transplant mostly to newly produced T cells.

The receptor was derived from a male patient between 2 and 10 years old who had a stem cell transplant for acute lymphoblastic leukemia, so the T cells may come from the graft donor. The chain links TRBV29-1 to TRBJ1-1; tentative D call: TRBD1 (5 bases). Specimen: PBMCs, mostly from graft donor cells, collected 360 days after TCRalphabeta/CD19-depleted stem cell transplant. This chain's CDR3 is CGGGALNTEAFF. The CDR3 DNA follows: TGTGGCGGGGGTGCTCTGAACACTGAAGCTTTCTTT.